The present T cell receptor beta chain was sequenced within a study of T cell clonotyping in hematopoietic cell transplantation. General study findings and limits: Higher Inverse Simpson Index values in graft donor and pretransplant recipient predicted broader posttransplant TCR diversity. At the given depth, recipient repertoires were over 95% de novo clonotypes. After transplant, recipient diversity fell while pathologically expanded clonotypes grew through day 180. Cells were unsorted, so CD4 and CD8 contributions were not separated.

As concerns this clone: No antigen is known for it.

V trimming: 6 bases; J trimming: 7 bases; junction bases outside the gene matches: 10. Germline V lookup: CDR1 SGHNT, CDR2 YYREEE (reference sequence). This CDR3 contains 16 residues. Sequenced by immunoSEQ multiplex PCR; TCRdb stores in-frame clones only, minus some. The top ten clones hold approximately 11% of a sample with 9,000 to 15,000 clones, roughly 50% of them seen once. The material sequenced was peripheral blood mononuclear cells. V usage is TRBV5-4 and J usage is TRBJ2-2; 12 nucleotides agree with TRBD2. The sequence was obtained from a man between 45 and 60 years old in good health. Some clones in this sample may be carry-over from other donors' samples. This chain's CDR3 is CASKALASGRGGELFF. CDR3 coding DNA: TGTGCCAGCAAAGCCCTGGCTAGCGGGAGGGGCGGGGAGCTGTTTTTT.